Sequencing of this T cell receptor beta chain was carried out in a study of Graves' ophthalmopathy and Graves' hyperthyroidism. The TCR beta CDR3 regions underwent amplification from RNA transcripts. Following a first-round RT-PCR that used HTBI primers, a second-round multiplex PCR was carried out. TCRdb fed the multiplex PCR reads into MiXCR, producing one record per CDR3 protein. The data contain 300,000 to 500,000 distinct CDR3 sequences, 15% of them singletons. In its sample, this clonotype was seen many times. Antigen specificity is unknown. Trimming pared 1 base from V and 4 bases from J, leaving 10 bases between. There are 14 residues in the CDR3. Germline CDR1 is SGHTA and CDR2 is FQGNSA. Study-wide findings and caveats: Ophthalmopathy could be told apart from stable hyperthyroidism by a 13-signature model (under 90% sensitivity, 70% to 84% specificity).

Material for sequencing was peripheral blood. The rearrangement joins TRBV7-2 to TRBJ1-2, with D hard to call. The TCR originated in a woman in her late teens or twenties with stable Graves' hyperthyroidism. CDR3: CASSLGQPPYGYTF. Here the CDR3 DNA reads TGTGCCAGCAGCTTAGGGCAGCCCCCCTATGGCTACACCTTC. Combining the CDR3 with reference TRBV7-2 and TRBJ1-2 gives the whole variable domain GAGVSQSPSNKVTEKGKDVELRCDPISGHTALYWYRQSLGQGLEFLIYFQGNSAPDKSGLPSDRFSAERTGGSVSTLTIQRTQQEDSAVYLCASSLGQPPYGYTFGSGTRLTVV.